Given below is one T cell receptor beta chain in context. The V gene's germline CDR1 is MGHRA and CDR2 YSYEKL. The CDR3 spans 14 residues. The time point is: baseline pretreatment blood. Treatment here: 15 Gy SBRT to primary tumor, nephrectomy 4 weeks later. The data were produced by immunoSEQ multiplex PCR, yet TCRdb's version contains in-frame clones alone and is incomplete. The sample lists 87,000 or so clones, 80% to 90% occurring once. The data are from a study of radiation and T cells in renal cell carcinoma. The wider study: Nephrectomy followed 15 Gy stereotactic body radiation by 4 weeks.

This specimen was blood, taken from a patient whose treatment included radiotherapy and nephrectomy. The receptor comes from a man aged 50 to 60 with renal cell carcinoma. The chain carries TRBV4-1 and TRBJ2-5; D perhaps matches TRBD1 (5 bases). Judging by the DNA end, TRBJ2-7 fits better; the J call may be wrong. The CDR3 nucleotides are TGCGCCAGCAGCCCCCAAGACAGACCCTACGAGCAGTACTTC. Its protein product is CASSPQDRPYEQYF.